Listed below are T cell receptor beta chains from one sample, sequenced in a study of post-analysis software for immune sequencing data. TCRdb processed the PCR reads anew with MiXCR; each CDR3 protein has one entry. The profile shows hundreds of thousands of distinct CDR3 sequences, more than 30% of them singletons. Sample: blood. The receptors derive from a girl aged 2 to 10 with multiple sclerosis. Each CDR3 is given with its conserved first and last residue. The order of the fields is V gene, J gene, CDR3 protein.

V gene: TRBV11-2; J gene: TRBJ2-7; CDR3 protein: CASSVLQGLSSYEQYF
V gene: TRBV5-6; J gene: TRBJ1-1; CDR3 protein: CASSQLGRTEAFF
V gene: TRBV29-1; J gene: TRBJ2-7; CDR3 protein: CSVGGQGLHEQYF
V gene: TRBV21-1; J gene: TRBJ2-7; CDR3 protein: CASRDRPSYNEQYF
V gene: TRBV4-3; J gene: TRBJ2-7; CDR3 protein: CASSQDRAATYEQYF
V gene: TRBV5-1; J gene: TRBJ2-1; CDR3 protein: CASRRVGTTSYNEQFF
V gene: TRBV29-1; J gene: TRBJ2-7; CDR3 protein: CSGGQGVTYEQYF
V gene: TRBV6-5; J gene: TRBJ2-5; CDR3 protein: CASRQDRKPSNEQYF
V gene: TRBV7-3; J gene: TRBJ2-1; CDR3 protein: CASSATGTGDEQFF
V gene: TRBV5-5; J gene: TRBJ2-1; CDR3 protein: CAGSYWGSEFNEQFF
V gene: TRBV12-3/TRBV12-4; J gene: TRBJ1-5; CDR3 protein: CASRGRGSNQPQHF
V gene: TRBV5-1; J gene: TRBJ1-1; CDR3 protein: CASSLARQGARNTEAFF
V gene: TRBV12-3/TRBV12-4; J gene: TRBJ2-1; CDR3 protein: CASSYLAGGDNEQFF
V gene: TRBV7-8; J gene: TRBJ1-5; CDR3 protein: CASSIRGREVYSNQPQHF
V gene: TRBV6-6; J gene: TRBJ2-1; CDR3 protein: CASSYAGADNEQFF
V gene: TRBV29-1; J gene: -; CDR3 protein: CSVEGLAPIGVSSYNEQYF
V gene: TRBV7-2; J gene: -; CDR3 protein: CASSLALVGETQYF
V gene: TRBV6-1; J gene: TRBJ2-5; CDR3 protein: CASRGTGWETQYF
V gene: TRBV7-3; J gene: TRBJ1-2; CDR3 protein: CASSLSGGQNYGYTF
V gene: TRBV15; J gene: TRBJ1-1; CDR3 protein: CATSRDAGSEAFF
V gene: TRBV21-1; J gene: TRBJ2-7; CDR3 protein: CAGSKALSAGGWYEQYF
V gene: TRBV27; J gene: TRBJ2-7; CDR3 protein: CASSFKASYEQYF
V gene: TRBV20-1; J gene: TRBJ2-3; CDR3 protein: CSARGQGTDTQYF
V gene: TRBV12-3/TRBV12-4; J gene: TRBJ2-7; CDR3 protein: CASRSGTELTYEQYF
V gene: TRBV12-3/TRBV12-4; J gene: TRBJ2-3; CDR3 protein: CASSLAPITDTQYF
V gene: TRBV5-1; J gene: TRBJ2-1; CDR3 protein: CASSLLWDSYNEQFF
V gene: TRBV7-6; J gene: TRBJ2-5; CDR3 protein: CASSVGLNREETQYF
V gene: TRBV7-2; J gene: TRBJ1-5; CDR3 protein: CASSRWSNSNQPQHF
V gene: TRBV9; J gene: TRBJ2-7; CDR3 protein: CASSLGGVAYEQYF
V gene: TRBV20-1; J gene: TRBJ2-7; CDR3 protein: CSASSPPLAGQGAFSYEQYF
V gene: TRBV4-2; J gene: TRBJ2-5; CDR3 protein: CASSPVGTGVEETQYF
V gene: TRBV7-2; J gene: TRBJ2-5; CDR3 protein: CASRIGVQETQYF
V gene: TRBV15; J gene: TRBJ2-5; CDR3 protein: CATSRDRGAETQYF
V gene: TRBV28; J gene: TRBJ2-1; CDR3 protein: CVSSLPLAAIYNEQFF
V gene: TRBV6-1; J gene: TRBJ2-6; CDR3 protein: CASSEHSSGANVLTF
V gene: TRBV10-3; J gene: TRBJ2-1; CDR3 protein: CAISPFQNEQFF
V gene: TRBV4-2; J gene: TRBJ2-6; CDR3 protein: CASSQHLLTGVGGANVLTF
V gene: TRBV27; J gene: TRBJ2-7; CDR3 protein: CASSPLGRSYEQYF
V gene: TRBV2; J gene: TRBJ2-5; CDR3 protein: CATKSAGLEETQYF
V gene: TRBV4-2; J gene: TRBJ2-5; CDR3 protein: CASSQDSDQETQYF